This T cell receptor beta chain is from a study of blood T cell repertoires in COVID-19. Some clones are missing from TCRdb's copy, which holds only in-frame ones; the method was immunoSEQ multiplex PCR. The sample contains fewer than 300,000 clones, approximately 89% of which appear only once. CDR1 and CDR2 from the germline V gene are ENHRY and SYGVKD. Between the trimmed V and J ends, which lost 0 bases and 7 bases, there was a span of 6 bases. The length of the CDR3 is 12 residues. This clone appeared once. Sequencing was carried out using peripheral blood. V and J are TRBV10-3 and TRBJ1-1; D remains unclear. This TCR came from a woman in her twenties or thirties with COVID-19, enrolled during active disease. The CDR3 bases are TGTGCCATCAGTGAGTCCCCTTATGAAGCTTTCTTT. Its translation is CAISESPYEAFF.